Below, one T cell receptor beta chain is given with its context. This sample stems from a study of shared clonotypes between healthy human individuals. Study at large: Three CD4 naive, three CD4 memory, two CD8 naive and one CD8 memory plate were used per donor.

Genomic DNA per cell subset filled all wells of several immunoSEQ plates. The data were produced by immunoSEQ multiplex PCR, yet TCRdb's version contains in-frame clones alone and is incomplete. The sample shows approximately 2,300,000 clones, around 93% of them seen only once. Material for sequencing was naive CD4+ T cells from PBMCs. Specified subset: CD45RA+ positively selected. The clonotype originates from a man between 18 and 35 years old in good health. Some clones in this sample may be carry-over from other donors' samples.

The CDR3, as DNA: TGCGCCAGCAGCACCGGGGACACCAGCTCTGGAAACACCATATATTTT. Translated, it gives CASSTGDTSSGNTIYF. The V and J genes are TRBV5-1 and TRBJ1-3; the D gene is possibly TRBD1 (6 bases). CDR1 and CDR2 from the germline V gene are SGHRS and YFSETQ. The CDR3 sequence is 16 residues long. V lost 4 bases and J 0 bases, leaving 14 bases between the germline ends.